This is a list of T cell receptor beta chains from one sample in a study of shared clonotypes between healthy human individuals. Measured with immunoSEQ multiplex PCR; TCRdb has only the in-frame clones, and not every one. The sample records about a million clones, more than 60% being singletons. What was sequenced was memory CD4+ T cells sorted from blood. These receptors were obtained from a man between 18 and 35 years old in good health. The CDR3 runs from the conserved cysteine through the conserved F or W. The D gene is left open where the match is weak. Clone sizes are given selectively: once, few, many, or a class where the clone is expanded.

abundance: .; v_gene: TRBV5-4; d_gene: TRBD1; j_gene: TRBJ2-3; CDR3aa: CASSLRTGPPTDTQYF; CDR3nt: TGTGCCAGCAGCTTGCGGACAGGTCCTCCCACAGATACGCAGTATTTT
abundance: .; v_gene: TRBV5-1; d_gene: TRBD2; j_gene: TRBJ2-3; CDR3aa: CASSPFASGGSPTQYF; CDR3nt: TGCGCCAGCAGCCCCTTTGCTAGCGGGGGGTCCCCTACGCAGTATTTT
abundance: .; v_gene: TRBV18; d_gene: TRBD2; j_gene: TRBJ2-3; CDR3aa: CASSPPSSGSTDTQYF; CDR3nt: TGTGCCAGCTCACCACCGAGTAGCGGGAGCACAGATACGCAGTATTTT
abundance: .; v_gene: TRBV19; d_gene: .; j_gene: TRBJ1-6; CDR3aa: CASSLGGHAVTSTNSPLHF; CDR3nt: TGTGCCAGTAGTCTGGGGGGACATGCCGTAACCTCGACAAATTCACCCCTCCACTTT
abundance: .; v_gene: TRBV2; d_gene: .; j_gene: TRBJ1-1; CDR3aa: CASSYIRGVTPSNTEAFF; CDR3nt: TGTGCCAGCAGTTATATCCGGGGGGTAACCCCATCGAACACTGAAGCTTTCTTT
abundance: once; v_gene: TRBV7-9; d_gene: TRBD2; j_gene: TRBJ2-1; CDR3aa: CASSLFREGRDEQFF; CDR3nt: TGTGCCAGCAGCTTATTTAGGGAGGGCCGGGATGAGCAGTTCTTC
abundance: .; v_gene: TRBV2; d_gene: .; j_gene: TRBJ1-5; CDR3aa: CASSGDASSNQPQHF; CDR3nt: TGTGCCAGCAGTGGGGACGCCAGTAGCAATCAGCCCCAGCATTTT
abundance: .; v_gene: TRBV10-3; d_gene: .; j_gene: TRBJ1-2; CDR3aa: CAIIGQDRKNGYTF; CDR3nt: TGTGCCATCATCGGCCAGGACAGAAAGAATGGCTACACCTTC
abundance: .; v_gene: TRBV2; d_gene: .; j_gene: TRBJ1-2; CDR3aa: CASSELYGYTF; CDR3nt: TGTGCCAGCAGTGAGCTCTATGGCTACACCTTC
abundance: .; v_gene: TRBV10-3; d_gene: .; j_gene: TRBJ1-1; CDR3aa: CAISGGRDYTEAFF; CDR3nt: TGTGCCATCAGTGGGGGGCGTGACTACACTGAAGCTTTCTTT
abundance: .; v_gene: TRBV5-1; d_gene: .; j_gene: TRBJ2-7; CDR3aa: CASSLVGGGPLYEQYF; CDR3nt: TGCGCCAGCAGCTTGGTCGGGGGAGGCCCTCTCTACGAGCAGTACTTC
abundance: .; v_gene: TRBV7-2; d_gene: TRBD1; j_gene: TRBJ2-7; CDR3aa: CASSPYDRGRAQYF; CDR3nt: TGTGCCAGCAGCCCGTACGACAGGGGGCGTGCGCAGTACTTC
abundance: .; v_gene: TRBV7-9; d_gene: TRBD2; j_gene: TRBJ2-1; CDR3aa: CASSSGLAANEQFF; CDR3nt: TGTGCCAGCAGCTCGGGACTAGCGGCCAATGAGCAGTTCTTC
abundance: many; v_gene: TRBV11-2; d_gene: .; j_gene: TRBJ1-1; CDR3aa: CASSLGANTEAFF; CDR3nt: TGTGCCAGCAGCTTAGGGGCGAACACTGAAGCTTTCTTT
abundance: .; v_gene: TRBV5-6; d_gene: .; j_gene: TRBJ1-4; CDR3aa: CASSLGQRNEKLFF; CDR3nt: TGTGCCAGCAGCTTGGGACAGCGAAATGAAAAACTGTTTTTT
abundance: many; v_gene: TRBV20-1; d_gene: .; j_gene: TRBJ2-1; CDR3aa: CSRYINNEQFF; CDR3nt: TGCAGTAGATACATCAACAATGAGCAGTTCTTC
abundance: .; v_gene: TRBV7-9; d_gene: TRBD1; j_gene: TRBJ2-7; CDR3aa: CASAKNRGLDYEQYF; CDR3nt: TGTGCCAGTGCCAAGAACAGGGGGCTAGACTACGAGCAGTACTTC
abundance: .; v_gene: TRBV18; d_gene: .; j_gene: TRBJ2-7; CDR3aa: CASSPSRGRAYEQYF; CDR3nt: TGTGCCAGCTCACCGAGTAGGGGCAGAGCCTACGAGCAGTACTTC
abundance: .; v_gene: TRBV11-2; d_gene: .; j_gene: TRBJ2-1; CDR3aa: CASSSWLASMDEQFF; CDR3nt: TGTGCCAGCAGCTCTTGGCTAGCGAGTATGGATGAGCAGTTCTTC
abundance: few; v_gene: TRBV2; d_gene: .; j_gene: TRBJ1-6; CDR3aa: CASSEAWEEPLHF; CDR3nt: TGTGCCAGCAGTGAGGCCTGGGAGGAACCCCTCCACTTT
abundance: .; v_gene: TRBV19; d_gene: TRBD2; j_gene: TRBJ2-2; CDR3aa: CASSTLAGNTGELFF; CDR3nt: TGTGCCAGTAGTACCTTAGCGGGGAACACCGGGGAGCTGTTTTTT
abundance: .; v_gene: TRBV10-3; d_gene: .; j_gene: TRBJ1-1; CDR3aa: CAISAGPEAFF; CDR3nt: TGTGCCATCAGTGCTGGCCCTGAAGCTTTCTTT
abundance: .; v_gene: TRBV5-1; d_gene: TRBD2; j_gene: TRBJ2-5; CDR3aa: CASSLEVSGSRETQYF; CDR3nt: TGCGCCAGCAGCTTGGAAGTTAGCGGGAGCCGGGAGACCCAGTACTTC
abundance: .; v_gene: TRBV5-6; d_gene: .; j_gene: TRBJ2-3; CDR3aa: CASSLLTRPTDTQYF; CDR3nt: TGTGCCAGCAGCTTGCTTACTAGACCGACTGATACGCAGTATTTT
abundance: once; v_gene: TRBV28; d_gene: TRBD1; j_gene: TRBJ1-2; CDR3aa: CASTLQGAYGYTF; CDR3nt: TGTGCCAGCACCCTACAGGGGGCGTATGGCTACACCTTC
abundance: few; v_gene: TRBV4-3; d_gene: TRBD1; j_gene: TRBJ2-2; CDR3aa: CASSQEDRSFGELFF; CDR3nt: TGCGCCAGCAGCCAAGAGGACAGGAGCTTCGGGGAGCTGTTTTTT
abundance: .; v_gene: TRBV5-1; d_gene: .; j_gene: TRBJ2-6; CDR3aa: CASSLIPASGRGANVLTF; CDR3nt: TGCGCCAGCAGCTTGATTCCGGCCTCTGGTAGGGGGGCCAACGTCCTGACTTTC
abundance: .; v_gene: TRBV7-8; d_gene: TRBD1; j_gene: TRBJ2-5; CDR3aa: CASSLRTGEKGETQYF; CDR3nt: TGTGCCAGCAGCTTAAGGACAGGCGAAAAAGGGGAGACCCAGTACTTC